This TCR beta chain appears in the sequencing data of a study of cytomegalovirus exposure and HLA in healthy donors. The study, taken as a whole, reports: Indistinguishable V segments such as TRBV6-2 and TRBV6-3 were excluded.

V gave up 2 bases and J gave up 0 bases, with 16 bases separating them. This CDR3 has 17 amino acids. CDR1 MDHEN and CDR2 SYDVKM come from the germline V gene. Primers for the PCR totalled 60 Vbeta and 13 Jbeta. Only in-frame clones appear in the TCRdb table, and some are missing; sequencing was by immunoSEQ multiplex PCR. The sample has approximately 260,000 clones; around 90% are singletons. About this clone itself: Its antigen is currently unknown.

The chain recombines TRBV28 with TRBJ1-1; a weak D match, TRBD1 (6 bases). Sequencing was performed on PBMCs. This TCR derives from a girl aged 2 to 9 in good health and CMV-seronegative. The CDR3 bases are TGTGCCAGCAGTTTAGGGGGTGGGGGGGCCATGAACACTGAAGCTTTCTTT. Protein product: CASSLGGGGAMNTEAFF.